A selection of T cell receptor beta chains follows, all from one sample in a study of blood T cell repertoires in COVID-19. The repertoire was sequenced with immunoSEQ multiplex PCR; TCRdb's copy has only in-frame clones and lacks some. The table shows about 64,000 clones, with roughly 80% occurring only once. The sequenced material came from peripheral blood. These TCRs come from a man at least 80 years old with acute or convalescent COVID-19. Both conserved end residues are part of each CDR3. Each record gives: D gene, J gene, V gene, clone size, CDR3 DNA, CDR3 protein. A D gene is named only where the DNA matches it firmly. Clone sizes are given selectively: once, few, many, or a class where the clone is expanded.

TRBD1 | TRBJ2-3 | TRBV28 | NA | TGTGCCAGCAGTTCGGGACAGGGGGCTTATGAGGATACGCAGTATTTT | CASSSGQGAYEDTQYF
NA | TRBJ2-1 | TRBV12-3/TRBV12-4 | NA | TGTGCCAGCAGCAACCCCGGGGAAATTTCCCAGTTCTTC | CASSNPGEISQFF
TRBD1 | TRBJ1-5 | TRBV2 | NA | TGTGCCAGCAGTACAGACAGGGTCACTGGTCAGCCCCAGCATTTT | CASSTDRVTGQPQHF
NA | TRBJ2-5 | TRBV5-1 | NA | TGCGCCAGCAGCTGGAGCCAAGAGACCCAGTACTTC | CASSWSQETQYF
NA | TRBJ2-7 | TRBV30 | NA | TGTGCCTGGAGTACGGGACTCAGTAAGTACGAGCAGTACTTC | CAWSTGLSKYEQYF
NA | TRBJ2-1 | TRBV3-1/TRBV3-2 | NA | TGTGCCAGCAGCCTCAGAGGCCGGGTCGGGAACAATGAGCAGTTCTTC | CASSLRGRVGNNEQFF
TRBD2 | TRBJ2-7 | TRBV11-2 | NA | TGTGCCAGCAGCTGGGGACTAGCGGAGACGGCCTACGAGCAGTACTTC | CASSWGLAETAYEQYF
NA | TRBJ1-3 | TRBV9 | NA | TGTGCCAGCAGCGTAGCTAATCCTAGCTCTGGAAACACCATATATTTT | CASSVANPSSGNTIYF
TRBD2 | TRBJ2-1 | TRBV29-1 | few | TGCAGCGCCCTGACTAGCGGGAGCTCCTACAATGAGCAGTTCTTC | CSALTSGSSYNEQFF
TRBD1 | TRBJ2-2 | TRBV7-8 | NA | TGTGCCAGCAGCTGGTCGACAGGGTTAACCGGGGAGCTGTTTTTT | CASSWSTGLTGELFF
TRBD2 | TRBJ2-1 | TRBV9 | NA | TGTGCCAGCAGCGTGGGAAGCGGGGGATACAATGAGCAGTTCTTC | CASSVGSGGYNEQFF
NA | TRBJ1-4 | TRBV30 | NA | TGTGCCTGGAGTGAAGCAGGGGTTAATAATGAAAAACTGTTTTTT | CAWSEAGVNNEKLFF
NA | TRBJ1-1 | TRBV30 | NA | TGTGCCTGGAGTGTACGGGGGGCAGTTAAAGATAGGAACACTGAAGCTTTCTTT | CAWSVRGAVKDRNTEAFF
TRBD1 | TRBJ2-5 | TRBV24-1 | NA | TGTGCCACGGGGGGGGGACAGGGACGGGAGACCCAGTACTTC | CATGGGQGRETQYF
NA | TRBJ2-5 | TRBV11-3 | NA | TGTGCCAGCAGCTTTCTGGCGGGACAAGAGACCCAGTACTTC | CASSFLAGQETQYF
TRBD1 | TRBJ2-5 | TRBV7-8 | NA | TGTGCCAGCAGCAACCCAACCGGGACAGGGGCAGAGACCCAGTACTTC | CASSNPTGTGAETQYF
NA | TRBJ2-7 | TRBV5-4 | NA | TGTGCCAGCAGCTCGTCCCGGGACAAGGACCCCTACGAGCAGTACTTC | CASSSSRDKDPYEQYF
NA | TRBJ2-7 | TRBV30 | NA | TGTGCCTGGAGTACGGGCTACGAGCAGTACTTC | CAWSTGYEQYF
NA | TRBJ1-2 | TRBV10-3 | NA | TGTGCCGCGGGAGAGTTGGGGCAGGGTCTTTATGGCTACACCTTC | CAAGELGQGLYGYTF
NA | TRBJ1-6 | TRBV27 | NA | TGTGCCAGCAGTTTATTACAGAATAATTCACCCCTCCACTTT | CASSLLQNNSPLHF
TRBD1 | TRBJ1-3 | TRBV7-9 | NA | TGTGCCGGCGGACAGGGGTCCTCTGGAAACACCATATATTTT | CAGGQGSSGNTIYF
NA | TRBJ1-4 | TRBV7-2 | NA | TGTGCCAGCAGCCGAGTGAGATACGAAAAACTGTTTTTT | CASSRVRYEKLFF
TRBD1 | TRBJ2-1 | TRBV7-8 | NA | TGTGCCAGCAGCTTAGCGGGACAGGGGATCTACAATGAGCAGTTCTTC | CASSLAGQGIYNEQFF
NA | TRBJ2-7 | TRBV12-3/TRBV12-4 | NA | TGTGCCAGCAGTTTCCTCGGGATCTACGAGCAGTACTTC | CASSFLGIYEQYF
NA | TRBJ1-2 | TRBV7-9 | NA | TGTGCCAGCAGCTTATCAGGGCGCCCTAACTATGGCTACACCTTC | CASSLSGRPNYGYTF
TRBD1 | TRBJ2-5 | TRBV2 | once | TGTGCCAGCAGTGACACCGGGACAGAGTACGAGACCCAGTACTTC | CASSDTGTEYETQYF
NA | TRBJ1-1 | TRBV18 | NA | TGTGCCAGCTCACCAACCCGGAGGACCACTGAAGCTTTCTTT | CASSPTRRTTEAFF
TRBD1 | TRBJ1-2 | TRBV29-1 | NA | TGCAGCGTTACCGGGACAGCCGCTAACTATGGCTACACCTTC | CSVTGTAANYGYTF
NA | TRBJ1-2 | TRBV28 | NA | TGTGCCAGCAGCCCCAGGGGAGTAAGGAGCTACACCTTC | CASSPRGVRSYTF
TRBD1 | TRBJ1-1 | TRBV10-2 | NA | TGCGCCAGCAGTGAACCGGGACAGGGGTCCTTCAAAGCTTTCTTT | CASSEPGQGSFKAFF
TRBD2 | TRBJ2-3 | TRBV7-9 | NA | TGTGCCACCGCCCCCAGAAGCGGGGTCGATACGCAGTATTTT | CATAPRSGVDTQYF
TRBD1 | TRBJ1-1 | TRBV5-1 | NA | TGCGCCAGCGGGACAGGGGTGTACACTGAAGCTTTCTTT | CASGTGVYTEAFF